Following are 31 T cell receptor beta chains from one sample sequenced in a study of T cells in Graves' hyperthyroidism and ophthalmopathy. Amplification of TCR beta CDR3 regions used RNA as the template. The primer set for the first-round RT-PCR of the TCR CDR3 was HTBI. TCRdb reprocessed the multiplex PCR reads via MiXCR and lists one record per CDR3 protein. Among about 840,000 distinct CDR3 sequences listed, about 38% were seen once. Source material: blood. The receptor source for this set is a man aged 18-30 years with Graves' hyperthyroidism.

This clonotype was seen repeatedly, ten times or more. The rearrangement links TRBV7-2 to TRBJ2-7, with D maybe TRBD2 (6 bases). Trimming shortened V by 1 base and J by 12 bases, and 13 bases separated the two germline ends. This CDR3 has 12 residues. Germline V gives CDR1 SGHTA, CDR2 FQGNSA. The CDR3 loop is CASSLGRLDSYF. The CDR3 DNA follows: TGTGCCAGCAGCTTAGGGCGACTAGACTCGTACTTC. Drawing the rest from reference TRBV7-2 and TRBJ2-7, the complete variable domain is GAGVSQSPSNKVTEKGKDVELRCDPISGHTALYWYRQSLGQGLEFLIYFQGNSAPDKSGLPSDRFSAERTGGSVSTLTIQRTQQEDSAVYLCASSLGRLDSYFGPGTRLTVT.

With regard to this clonotype: A much larger clone differs by one base, so this may be a read error. The chain uses TRBV7-8 and TRBJ2-5; D is unresolved. CDR3 length: 13 residues. CDR1 is SGHVS, CDR2 FQNEAQ, per germline. The CDR3 DNA is TGTGCCAGCAGCTACGACTTACAAGGGACCCAGTACTTC. Translating it yields CASSYDLQGTQYF.

Ten or more counts support this clonotype. V is TRBV19 and J is TRBJ1-5, with TRBD1 identical over 7 bases. The germline V gene encodes CDR1 LNHDA and CDR2 SQIVND (reference sequence). V shed 4 bases, J shed 5 bases, and the junction held 11 bases outside the gene matches. CDR3 length: 16 amino acids. For the CDR3, the DNA is TGTGCCAGTAGTACTTCAGGGGGTGTAAGGGATCAGCCCCAGCATTTT. Translation: CASSTSGGVRDQPQHF. The full variable domain, in which reference TRBV19 and TRBJ1-5 provide the parts outside the CDR3, is DGGITQSPKYLFRKEGQNVTLSCEQNLNHDAMYWYRQDPGQGLRLIYYSQIVNDFQKGDIAEGYSVSREKKESFPLTVTSAQKNPTAFYLCASSTSGGVRDQPQHFGDGTRLSIL.

The chain carries TRBV24-1 and TRBJ2-7; weak D call: TRBD2 (5 bases). The J call is doubtful: the DNA matches TRBJ2-1 better. In germline, CDR1 is KGHDR, CDR2 SFDVKD. The CDR3 has 15 residues. CDR3 region: CATSDRAGSPNEQFF. The CDR3 nucleotides are TGTGCCACCAGTGACCGTGCGGGCTCCCCCAATGAGCAGTTCTTC.

This clonotype was seen at least ten times. This chain connects TRBV10-3 to TRBJ2-5, with D unresolved. Germline values: CDR1 ENHRY, CDR2 SYGVKD. V lost 0 bases to trimming and J lost 5 bases, with 10 bases between them. This CDR3 is 14 amino acids long. CDR3 coding DNA: TGTGCCATCAGTGAGTCAGGCGAACGGGAGACCCAGTACTTC. The encoded protein is CAISESGERETQYF.

This clonotype showed up many times. This chain links TRBV2 with TRBJ1-2; D gene unclear. The CDR3 is 12 residues long. Germline loops: CDR1 SNHLY, CDR2 FYNNEI. Deletions cut 4 bases from V and 5 bases from J, with 8 bases between. DNA for the CDR3: TGTGCCAGCAGTGGGGAAGGTTATGGCTACACCTTC. It specifies CASSGEGYGYTF.

This clonotype was seen a few times. The chain couples TRBV12-3 or TRBV12-4 to TRBJ1-1, with TRBD1 identical over 8 bases. This CDR3 region has 14 residues. V lost 6 bases and J lost 6; bases outside the gene matches: 9. The DNA of the CDR3 is TGTGCCAGCAGCCGGACAGGGACCAGGGCTGAAGCTTTCTTT. Translation gives CASSRTGTRAEAFF.

The chain has TRBV19 and TRBJ1-5; tentative D call: TRBD1 (6 bases). CDR1 is LNHDA and CDR2 is SQIVND in the germline V gene (reference sequence). CDR3 length: 14 residues. Trimming shortened V by 4 bases and J by 6 bases, and 13 bases separated the two germline ends. As DNA, the CDR3 is TGTGCCAGTAGTAGAAGGGGGGAGGCTCAGCCCCAGCATTTT. It translates to CASSRRGEAQPQHF.

This clonotype was recorded many times. V usage is TRBV7-2 and J usage is TRBJ2-2; 7 nucleotides agree with TRBD1. CDR1 and CDR2 from the germline V gene are SGHTA and FQGNSA. This CDR3 is 15 amino acids long. V lost 5 bases and J lost 1; bases outside the gene matches: 4. CDR3 sequence reads: CASSLRTGNTGELFF. In DNA, the CDR3 is TGTGCCAGCAGCCTTCGGACAGGGAACACCGGGGAGCTGTTTTTT.

This clonotype was counted only a few times. V and J are TRBV29-1 and TRBJ2-1; D call uncertain. With 4 bases removed from V and 6 bases from J, the gap between germline ends came to 10 bases. Germline V CDR1 and CDR2: SQVTM, ANQGSEA. CDR3 size: 12 residues. Here the CDR3 reads CSVAGDSNEQFF. The CDR3 DNA is TGCAGCGTTGCGGGCGACTCCAATGAGCAGTTCTTC.

This chain joins TRBV7-6 and TRBJ2-2; 15 nucleotides match TRBD2. The CDR3 totals 17 residues. Germline values: CDR1 SGHVS, CDR2 FNYEAQ. Trimming took 5 bases from V and 5 from J; bases not matched to a gene: 6. DNA for the CDR3: TGTGCCAGCAGCCCCTGGACTAGCGGGAGGGGAACCGGGGAGCTGTTTTTT. It is translated as CASSPWTSGRGTGELFF.

This clonotype came up many times. The chain has TRBV7-2 and TRBJ1-2; possible D gene TRBD1, 5 bases. The CDR3 extends over 12 amino acids. Trimming pared 3 bases from V and 7 bases from J, leaving 9 bases between. Germline V gene sequence: CDR1 SGHTA, CDR2 FQGNSA. The DNA of the CDR3 is TGTGCCAGCAGCTTGGGGCTTACTGGCTACACCTTC. Translation: CASSLGLTGYTF.

The genes are TRBV19 and TRBJ1-5; 8 bases align to TRBD1. This CDR3 has 17 residues. With V trimmed by 4 bases and J by 0 bases, 8 bases remained unmatched. From germline, CDR1 is LNHDA and CDR2 SQIVND (reference sequence). CDR3 coding DNA: TGTGCCAGTAGTACGAGGACAGGGATTTATAGCAATCAGCCCCAGCATTTT. Its translation is CASSTRTGIYSNQPQHF.

This rearrangement joins TRBV7-2 to TRBJ2-2, with D uncertain. With 1 base removed from V and 1 base from J, the gap between germline ends came to 10 bases. The CDR3 consists of 16 residues. Germline V gene data show CDR1 as SGHTA and CDR2 as FQGNSA. The CDR3 is CASSLEVAGNTGELFF. DNA for the CDR3: TGTGCCAGCAGCTTAGAGGTTGCAGGGAACACCGGGGAGCTGTTTTTT.

The sample holds many counts of this clonotype. V and J are TRBV9 and TRBJ2-5; D is perhaps TRBD2 (6 bases). Trimming removed 0 bases from V and 3 bases from J, with 12 bases in between. There are 15 residues in the CDR3. The germline V gene has CDR1 SGDLS and CDR2 YYNGEE. The CDR3 DNA reads TGTGCCAGCAGCGTAGGTGAAGGAGGGAAAGAGACCCAGTACTTC. Protein product: CASSVGEGGKETQYF.

This clonotype was observed a single time. At one boundary the junction diverges from the germline segment, which might be a read error. The CDR3 nucleotides read TGTGCCAGCAGCCAAAGGGGGGCAGGCTTGAACACTGAAGCTTTCTTT. As protein: CASSQRGAGLNTEAFF. J is TRBJ1-1 and V is TRBV10-1, with D perhaps matching TRBD1 (6 bases). There are 16 residues in the CDR3. The V gene's germline CDR1 is WNHNN and CDR2 SYGVQD (reference sequence).

This sequence joins TRBV25-1 and TRBJ1-6; 7 bases are shared with TRBD1. V shed 7 bases and J 10 bases; nucleotides not matched to a gene: 10. Germline V gives CDR1 MGHDK, CDR2 SYGVNS. The length of the CDR3 is 14 residues. CDR3 sequence: CASNTGEVGSPLHF. CDR3 sequence (DNA): TGTGCCAGCAACACAGGGGAAGTAGGATCACCCCTCCACTTT. The full variable domain, completed using reference TRBV25-1 and TRBJ1-6, is EADIYQTPRYLVIGTGKKITLECSQTMGHDKMYWYQQDPGMELHLIHYSYGVNSTEKGDLSSESTVSRIRTEHFPLTLESARPSHTSQYLCASNTGEVGSPLHFGNGTRLTVT.

The J gene is TRBJ1-1, the V gene TRBV6-1; D unresolved. The CDR3 totals 14 residues. Trimming stripped 5 bases from V and 0 bases from J, with 10 bases between. Germline lookup yields CDR1 MNHNS and CDR2 SASEGT. The CDR3 sequence: CASSFDWMNTEAFF. The CDR3 nucleotides read TGTGCCAGCAGTTTCGACTGGATGAACACTGAAGCTTTCTTT.

This clonotype occurred many times. V gene TRBV14 combines with J gene TRBJ1-4; the D is unclear. CDR3 length equals 14 residues. Germline assignment: CDR1 SGHDN and CDR2 FVKESK. Trimming took 0 bases from V and 3 from J, leaving 5 bases between them. The chain's CDR3 is CASSQDPPNEKLFF. The CDR3 nucleotides read TGTGCCAGCAGCCAAGATCCGCCTAATGAAAAACTGTTTTTT.

CDR3 amino acids: CASSAAPGPTTGELFF. CDR3 DNA: TGTGCCAGCAGCGCAGCCCCGGGGCCCACCACCGGGGAGCTGTTTTTT. The chain combines TRBV7-9 with TRBJ2-2; D is possibly TRBD1 or TRBD2 (5 bases each). This CDR3 spans 16 amino acids. In germline, CDR1 is SEHNR, CDR2 FQNEAQ (reference sequence). Trimming took 5 bases from V and 4 from J, leaving 17 bases between them.

The table lists this clonotype with a few counts. This chain uses TRBV9 with TRBJ2-5; TRBD2 aligns across 8 bases. The trim removed 0 bases at V and 0 bases at J, leaving 4 bases unmatched. CDR1 and CDR2 from the germline V gene are SGDLS and YYNGEE. The CDR3 has 16 residues. CDR3 amino acids: CASSVEAGAYQETQYF. In nucleotides, the CDR3 is TGTGCCAGCAGCGTAGAAGCGGGAGCGTACCAAGAGACCCAGTACTTC.

This clonotype was found many times. The chain couples TRBV15 to TRBJ2-6; D unresolved. The CDR3 is 16 residues long. The ends were cut back, 3 bases at V and 0 bases at J, with 9 bases in the middle. Germline lookup yields CDR1 LNHNV and CDR2 YYDKDF (reference sequence). CDR3 loop: CATSSALVSGANVLTF. In DNA form, the CDR3 reads TGTGCCACCAGCAGTGCCTTAGTCTCTGGGGCCAACGTCCTGACTTTC.

There are many counts of this clonotype. The chain links TRBV29-1 to TRBJ1-1; 8 bases line up with TRBD1. CDR3 length: 15 residues. Trimming took 6 bases from V and 4 from J; bases not matched to a gene: 13. Germline V gives CDR1 SQVTM, CDR2 ANQGSEA. CDR3 loop: CSVLRTGPTSTEAFF. The CDR3 DNA reads TGCAGCGTCCTACGGACAGGGCCGACTTCCACTGAAGCTTTCTTT.

This clonotype appeared many times. This sequence joins TRBV19 and TRBJ1-6, with D possibly matching TRBD1 (5 bases). This CDR3 has 14 amino acids. The germline gives CDR1 LNHDA, CDR2 SQIVND (reference sequence). The V end was cut by 3 bases, the J end by 6 bases, with 9 bases between. This chain's CDR3 is CASSITGGNSPLHF. The DNA for the CDR3 is TGTGCCAGTAGTATCACTGGGGGTAATTCACCCCTCCACTTT. Full variable domain (missing parts from reference TRBV19 and TRBJ1-6): DGGITQSPKYLFRKEGQNVTLSCEQNLNHDAMYWYRQDPGQGLRLIYYSQIVNDFQKGDIAEGYSVSREKKESFPLTVTSAQKNPTAFYLCASSITGGNSPLHFGNGTRLTVT.

Concerning this clonotype itself: A much larger clone sits a single nucleotide away, making a read error possible. J is TRBJ1-2 and V is TRBV5-1; 9 nucleotides agree with TRBD1. This CDR3 has 15 amino acids. From germline, CDR1 is SGHRS and CDR2 YFSETQ. The CDR3 loop reads CASSLQGQGGYDYTF. The CDR3 nucleotides read TGCGCCAGCAGCCTGCAGGGACAGGGCGGTTATGACTACACCTTC.

The chain links TRBV6-5 to TRBJ2-7; 7 bases align to TRBD1. Germline V gives CDR1 MNHEY, CDR2 SVGAGI. The CDR3 runs to 15 residues. V trimming: 2 bases; J trimming: 3 bases; junction bases outside the gene matches: 7. The CDR3 DNA is TGTGCCAGCAGTTACACCACAGGGGAAAGCTACGAGCAGTACTTC. Its protein product is CASSYTTGESYEQYF.

This clonotype was seen only a few times. The chain combines TRBV5-1 with TRBJ1-5; 7 nucleotides line up with TRBD1. V was pared by 4 bases and J by 1 base, with 8 bases of the junction left unmatched. This CDR3 contains 16 residues. Germline CDR1 is SGHRS and CDR2 is YFSETQ. The CDR3 DNA reads TGCGCCAGCAGCCGAGGACAGGTTGAGAGCAATCAGCCCCAGCATTTT. Protein: CASSRGQVESNQPQHF.

The V call is TRBV6-1, the J call TRBJ2-7; 9 nucleotides match TRBD2. The V gene end was trimmed by 6 bases and the J gene end by 1 base; junction bases not matched to a gene: 16. This CDR3 spans 18 amino acids. CDR1 and CDR2 (germline): MNHNS, SASEGT. The CDR3 here is CASSSRGASGTVSYEQYF. Written as DNA, the CDR3 is TGTGCCAGCAGCTCCCGTGGGGCTAGCGGGACCGTTTCCTACGAGCAGTACTTC.

This clonotype was counted ten times or more. The chain has TRBV10-3 and TRBJ2-5; the match to TRBD2 covers 11 bases. Germline values: CDR1 ENHRY, CDR2 SYGVKD. V was pared by 2 bases and J by 1 base, with 3 bases of the junction left unmatched. The CDR3 runs to 16 residues. The CDR3 DNA is TGTGCCATCAGTGAGGGTCTAGCGGGGGGCCAAGAGACCCAGTACTTC. It translates to CAISEGLAGGQETQYF.

This clonotype showed up many times. The V call is TRBV10-3, the J call TRBJ1-2; a possible D gene is TRBD1 (5 bases). The CDR3 totals 14 residues. Germline V CDR1 and CDR2: ENHRY, SYGVKD. With 7 bases removed from V and 8 bases from J, the gap between germline ends came to 20 bases. CDR3 coding DNA: TGTGCCATCATAGGGGAACACTCGTACCGAGGCTACACCTTC. It yields the protein CAIIGEHSYRGYTF.

This clonotype was counted many times. The V and J genes are TRBV29-1 and TRBJ1-4; a weak D match, TRBD1 (5 bases). The V and J ends lost 4 bases and 4 bases respectively, with 10 bases between them. The CDR3 is 13 amino acids. Germline CDR1 is SQVTM and CDR2 is ANQGSEA. The CDR3 nucleotides read TGCAGCGTTGGGCAGGGCCTTAATGAAAAACTGTTTTTT. This sequence encodes CSVGQGLNEKLFF. Using reference TRBV29-1 and TRBJ1-4 for the parts outside the CDR3, the full variable domain is SAVISQKPSRDICQRGTSLTIQCQVDSQVTMMFWYRQQPGQSLTLIATANQGSEATYESGFVIDKFPISRPNLTFSTLTVSNMSPEDSSIYLCSVGQGLNEKLFFGSGTQLSVL.